The T cell receptor (beta chain) under discussion was sequenced for a study of T cell responses to AZD1222 COVID-19 vaccine. Study overall: Second-dose intervals of approximately 4 or approximately 12 weeks were pooled.

Findings and limits, study-wide: No repertoire was sampled before or during the peak T cell response, only after it. Researchers report vaccine-associated CD4 TCRs spanning spike, with dominance at 160-218 and 743-854. Reportedly, nearly half of unique spike TCRs recognized epitopes outside B.1.351/B.1.1.7 mutations.

On this clone itself: The antigen is undetermined.

Method: immunoSEQ multiplex PCR; TCRdb's copy keeps in-frame clones and lacks some. The table records 150,000 to 200,000 clones, 90% to 95% of them present only once. This specimen consisted of peripheral blood, obtained on day 0 of AZD1222 vaccination. The source is an adult in good health.

CDR3 loop: CASSLRGRLVINEQFF. The DNA of the CDR3 is TGTGCCAGCAGTCTACGCGGGAGACTGGTGATAAATGAGCAGTTCTTC. The V and J genes are TRBV28 and TRBJ2-1; 7 bases fit TRBD2. The germline CDR1 and CDR2 sequences are MDHEN and SYDVKM. V was pared by 5 bases and J by 7 bases, with 14 bases of the junction left unmatched. The CDR3 totals 16 residues.